The sequence of this T cell receptor beta chain was determined in a study of human T cells and chemical hapten exposure. Study summary: Sensitization used 2% DPC on about 2 cm by about 2 cm upper inner arm skin.

In the library, unique molecular identifiers were attached to individual cDNA molecules. TCRdb redid the calling of the RACE reads with MiXCR, one entry per CDR3 protein. The sample has about 380,000 distinct CDR3 sequences; nearly 6.5% are singletons. Study-level results: Positive correlation was observed between PT1 expanded TCR counts and patch test score. Expanded TCRs grouped into significantly more large CDR3 similarity clusters than controls produced.

Time point reported: patch test 2, 6 weeks after DPC sensitization. Treatment given: therapeutic diphenylcyclopropenone sensitization with weekly scalp DPC. This clonotype was found many times. Its antigen remains unknown. Material: whole blood, obtained in connection with sensitization to the hapten diphenylcyclopropenone (DPC). The source of this sequence is a woman under 30 with alopecia areata. Some clones in this sample may be carry-over from other donors' samples.

CDR3 protein: CASSLNPRLSYNEQFF. CDR3 nucleotides: TGTGCCAGCAGCTTAAATCCGAGGCTGTCCTACAATGAGCAGTTCTTC. J is TRBJ2-1 and V is TRBV11-2; D uncertain. Germline CDR1 and CDR2: SGHAT and FQNNGV. There are 16 residues in the CDR3. The V end lost 2 bases, the J end lost 1 base, and 12 bases lay between the germline ends.